The sequence of this TCR beta chain was determined in a study of blood T cell repertoires in COVID-19. Study as a whole: From the United States, Italy and Spain came samples of acute and convalescent COVID-19. T cells, B-cell-depleted T cells, or PBMCs provided the cDNA or gDNA that served as material.

The CDR3 covers 14 residues. V was clipped by 4 bases and J by 1 base, with 9 bases between them. Germline CDR1 and CDR2: ENHRY and SYGVKD. Data came from immunoSEQ multiplex PCR; TCRdb stores just in-frame clones and leaves some out. In the table there are about 340,000 clones, approximately 86% of which are singletons. Sequenced: peripheral blood. V usage is TRBV10-3 and J usage is TRBJ2-3, with D maybe TRBD1 (6 bases). This receptor was identified in a woman aged 55-70 years with COVID-19, enrolled during active disease. The CDR3 DNA is TGTGCCATCAGTGGCGCAGGGGGCACAGATACGCAGTATTTT. This codes for CAISGAGGTDTQYF.